This entry lists 32 T cell receptor beta chains sequenced from one sample in a study of shared clonotypes between healthy human individuals. Some clones are missing from TCRdb's copy, which holds only in-frame ones; the method was immunoSEQ multiplex PCR. The sample includes approximately 350,000 clones, approximately 96% of them seen just once. Specimen: memory CD8+ T cells sorted from blood. Specified subset: CD45RO+ cells pooled with CCR7-negative TemRA cells. The receptors shown here come from a man between 25 and 39 years old in good health.

The rearrangement links TRBV5-1 to TRBJ2-1, with TRBD2 matching over 11 bases. CDR3 size: 15 residues. CDR1 is SGHRS and CDR2 is YFSETQ in the germline V gene. J lost 2 bases, V lost 3 bases, and 1 base had no gene match. The CDR3 coding sequence is TGCGCCAGCAGCTATAGCGGGAGGGCCTACAATGAGCAGTTCTTC. It codes for CASSYSGRAYNEQFF.

This chain links TRBV4-2 with TRBJ2-5; D is uncertain. Germline CDR1 is LGHNA and CDR2 is YNFKEQ. CDR3 length equals 13 residues. The germline V and J ends were trimmed by 1 base and 4 bases, with 7 bases remaining between them. CDR3 DNA: TGTGCCAGCAGCCAAGGGTCGCGAGAGACCCAGTACTTC. This translates into CASSQGSRETQYF.

DNA of the CDR3: TGTGCCAGTTCCCGAGAGGCTAGCGGGATTTTCGGGCAGTACTTC. Translating gives CASSREASGIFGQYF. The V gene is TRBV27, the J gene TRBJ2-7, with 9 bases matching TRBD2. Germline V gene data show CDR1 as MNHEY and CDR2 as SMNVEV (reference sequence). The CDR3 extends over 15 amino acids. The ends lost 9 bases at V and 9 bases at J; junction bases unmatched: 18.

The chain combines TRBV9 with TRBJ2-1; tentative D call: TRBD2 (7 bases). The length of the CDR3 is 16 residues. V gave up 3 bases and J gave up 7 bases, with 20 bases separating them. Per germline, CDR1 SGDLS and CDR2 YYNGEE. DNA for the CDR3: TGTGCCAGCAGCGAGGGTAAAGCAGGGAGGGGGAATGAGCAGTTCTTC. Amino acid sequence: CASSEGKAGRGNEQFF.

This sequence joins TRBV9 and TRBJ2-2, with TRBD2 matching over 7 bases. This CDR3 contains 17 residues. Germline CDR1 reads SGDLS; CDR2 reads YYNGEE. The junction had 12 bases not matched to a gene; V was cut back by 1 base and J by 6 bases. Here the CDR3 reads CASSVTGREEEAGELFF. CDR3 bases: TGTGCCAGCAGCGTAACCGGCCGGGAGGAGGAGGCCGGGGAGCTGTTTTTT.

For the CDR3, the DNA is TGTGCCAGCAGCTTTGAGGCGACCACTGAAGCTTTCTTT. This translates into CASSFEATTEAFF. V gene TRBV11-3 combines with J gene TRBJ1-1; D gene ambiguous. The CDR3 runs 13 residues. V lost 3 bases and J 4 bases, leaving 9 bases between the germline ends. CDR1 and CDR2 (germline): SGHNT, YENEEA.

The chain is built from TRBV4-1 and TRBJ2-3; TRBD2 matches at 12 bases. There are 16 residues in the CDR3. Per the germline V gene, CDR1 is MGHRA and CDR2 is YSYEKL. The V segment lost 4 bases and the J segment 3 bases; nucleotides outside the gene matches: 5. CDR3 sequence reads: CASSRKGTSGTDTQYF. The CDR3 DNA reads as TGCGCCAGCAGCCGAAAGGGGACTAGCGGGACAGATACGCAGTATTTT.

The chain employs TRBV6-6 and TRBJ1-1; D remains unclear. V dropped 7 bases and J dropped 7 bases, with 16 bases sitting between them. Looked up from germline, CDR1 is MNHNY and CDR2 is SVGAGI (reference sequence). The CDR3 length is 13 residues. CDR3 DNA: TGTGCCAGCACGGCCGGTCGGGTGCTTGAAGCTTTCTTT. It translates to CASTAGRVLEAFF.

The rearrangement joins TRBV5-1 to TRBJ2-6; D uncertain. CDR1 and CDR2 (germline): SGHRS, YFSETQ. This CDR3 is built from 16 residues. Trimming shortened V by 2 bases and J by 0 bases, and 9 bases separated the two germline ends. The CDR3 loop is CASSFLGRSGANVLTF. As DNA, the CDR3 is TGCGCCAGCAGCTTCTTAGGCCGCTCTGGGGCCAACGTCCTGACTTTC.

This rearrangement joins TRBV9 to TRBJ2-3, with a tentative D call TRBD2 (5 bases). This CDR3 has 14 residues. Trimming stripped 3 bases from V and 8 bases from J, with 16 bases between. The germline gives CDR1 SGDLS, CDR2 YYNGEE. The CDR3 protein is CASSAGEGTRTQYF. The CDR3 DNA sequence: TGTGCCAGCAGCGCCGGAGAGGGTACACGTACGCAGTATTTT.

The genes are TRBV2 and TRBJ1-4, with D tentatively TRBD1 (5 bases). Germline V CDR1 and CDR2: SNHLY, FYNNEI. This CDR3 is 14 amino acids long. Trimming left V 5 bases short and J 7 bases short, with 14 bases between. In DNA form, the CDR3 reads TGTGCCAGCAGTCCACAGGTCGTAATTGAAAAACTGTTTTTT. Translation: CASSPQVVIEKLFF. Full variable domain (outside the CDR3, taken from reference TRBV2 and TRBJ1-4): EPEVTQTPSHQVTQMGQEVILRCVPISNHLYFYWYRQILGQKVEFLVSFYNNEISEKSEIFDDQFSVERPDGSNFTLKIRSTKLEDSAMYFCASSPQVVIEKLFFGSGTQLSVL.

V gene TRBV4-2 combines with J gene TRBJ2-3; D tentatively fits TRBD1 or TRBD2 (5 bases each). Trimming shortened V by 0 bases and J by 1 base, and 20 bases separated the two germline ends. The CDR3 consists of 19 residues. Germline lookup yields CDR1 LGHNA and CDR2 YNFKEQ. The CDR3 coding sequence is TGTGCCAGCAGCCAAGATACCGGGTGGGGGAAGGTTGGCACAGATACGCAGTATTTT. Its translation: CASSQDTGWGKVGTDTQYF.

The chain joins TRBV5-1 to TRBJ1-4; D possibly corresponds to TRBD1 (6 bases). CDR1 is SGHRS and CDR2 is YFSETQ in the germline V gene. The CDR3 is 16 residues long. V was shortened by 0 bases and J by 2 bases, with 11 bases between the two germline ends. The CDR3 nucleotides are TGCGCCAGCAGCTTGGCCTGGGGGCTTACTAATGAAAAACTGTTTTTT. Its protein product is CASSLAWGLTNEKLFF.

The gene calls are TRBV11-3 and TRBJ2-5; perhaps TRBD1 as D (6 bases). V was shortened by 5 bases and J by 5 bases, with 12 bases between the two germline ends. The germline V gene encodes CDR1 SGHNT and CDR2 YENEEA. The CDR3 totals 13 residues. The CDR3 sequence is CASSRGQGETQYF. For the CDR3, the DNA is TGTGCCAGCAGCCGAGGGCAGGGGGAGACCCAGTACTTC. Full variable domain (remainder filled in from reference TRBV11-3 and TRBJ2-5): EAGVVQSPRYKIIEKKQPVAFWCNPISGHNTLYWYLQNLGQGPELLIRYENEEAVDDSQLPKDRFSAERLKGVDSTLKIQPAELGDSAVYLCASSRGQGETQYFGPGTRLLVL.

This rearrangement joins TRBV30 to TRBJ1-1; D is uncertain. CDR1 GTSNPN and CDR2 SVGIG come from the germline V gene (reference sequence). Trimming left V 4 bases short and J 5 bases short, with 11 bases between. The CDR3 is made up of 12 amino acids. The CDR3 region has the DNA TGTGCCTGGAACGGGCCGCTTACTGAAGCTTTCTTT. Its protein is CAWNGPLTEAFF.

The count of this clone is one. Other nucleotide sequences from this sample produce the same CDR3. The rearrangement links TRBV29-1 to TRBJ2-3, with TRBD2 matching 7 bases. The CDR3 length is 12 residues. Losses at the gene ends were 5 bases for V and 1 base for J; bases not matched to a gene: 0. Germline lookup yields CDR1 SQVTM and CDR2 ANQGSEA. The CDR3 loop is CSVTSGTDTQYF. The CDR3 DNA sequence: TGCAGCGTTACTAGCGGCACAGATACGCAGTATTTT.

The chain has TRBV9 and TRBJ1-1; weak D call: TRBD1 (5 bases). Germline V CDR1 and CDR2: SGDLS, YYNGEE. Deletions cut 4 bases from V and 3 bases from J, with 16 bases between. The CDR3 length is 15 residues. Written as DNA, the CDR3 is TGTGCCAGCAGCCCAGATGGTTTGGGGGACACTGAAGCTTTCTTT. It yields the protein CASSPDGLGDTEAFF.

V gene TRBV28 combines with J gene TRBJ2-7, with 8 bases matching TRBD1. The CDR3 covers 13 residues. V was pared by 6 bases and J by 0 bases, with 1 base of the junction left unmatched. Germline V gene data show CDR1 as MDHEN and CDR2 as SYDVKM. CDR3 in amino acids: CASRDRDSYEQYF. For the CDR3, the DNA is TGTGCCAGCAGGGACAGGGACTCCTACGAGCAGTACTTC.

The gene calls are TRBV4-1 and TRBJ2-1, with D possibly being TRBD2 (5 bases). Germline V gene data show CDR1 as MGHRA and CDR2 as YSYEKL. V was pared by 5 bases and J by 0 bases, with 14 bases between. This CDR3 comprises 16 residues. CDR3 sequence: CASSALLGASYNEQFF. DNA for the CDR3: TGCGCCAGCAGCGCCCTACTAGGAGCCTCCTACAATGAGCAGTTCTTC.

V gene TRBV2 combines with J gene TRBJ2-3; the match to TRBD1 covers 7 bases. Germline values: CDR1 SNHLY, CDR2 FYNNEI. V was clipped by 7 bases and J by 1 base; unmatched bases: 5. The CDR3 length is 14 residues. CDR3 sequence reads: CASIPDRGTDTQYF. The CDR3 DNA reads TGTGCCAGCATCCCTGACAGGGGCACAGATACGCAGTATTTT.

This clone was seen only once. This sequence joins TRBV28 and TRBJ2-7; the match to TRBD2 covers 10 bases. Per the germline V gene, CDR1 is MDHEN and CDR2 is SYDVKM. This CDR3 has 15 amino acids. V dropped 5 bases and J dropped 1; count of bases not matched to a gene: 5. This chain's CDR3 is CASSLGLAVSYEQYF. CDR3 nucleotide sequence: TGTGCCAGCAGTCTCGGACTAGCGGTTTCCTACGAGCAGTACTTC.

The chain couples TRBV30 to TRBJ2-7; D is perhaps TRBD2 (8 bases). The length of the CDR3 is 13 residues. V shed 3 bases and J shed 3 bases, with 12 bases lying between them. The germline CDR1 and CDR2 sequences are GTSNPN and SVGIG (reference sequence). The CDR3 DNA follows: TGTGCCTGGAGGACAGGGACTAGCTACGAGCAGTACTTC. As protein: CAWRTGTSYEQYF.

V and J are TRBV28 and TRBJ2-1; D ambiguous. V shed 8 bases and J shed 6 bases, with 17 bases lying between them. The CDR3 covers 14 residues. CDR1 and CDR2 from the germline V gene are MDHEN and SYDVKM. The DNA of the CDR3 is TGTGCCAGCGGCCAACTTCGGGTCCGCAATGAGCAGTTCTTC. Protein sequence: CASGQLRVRNEQFF.

This clone has just one count. V and J are TRBV6-5 and TRBJ2-7; perhaps TRBD2 as D (5 bases). V was cut by 6 bases and J by 3 bases, with 15 bases left in between. This CDR3 comprises 14 residues. The germline CDR1 and CDR2 sequences are MNHEY and SVGAGI. In DNA form, the CDR3 reads TGTGCCAGCAGGGCGAGCGGCCCTGTCTACGAGCAGTACTTC. It translates to CASRASGPVYEQYF.

This chain connects TRBV10-3 to TRBJ2-5, with 8 positions matching TRBD2. This CDR3 region has 13 residues. Germline CDR1 and CDR2: ENHRY and SYGVKD. The V gene end was trimmed by 3 bases and the J gene end by 5 bases; junction bases not matched to a gene: 2. In DNA, the CDR3 is TGTGCCATCAGTGACATAGCGGGGGAGACCCAGTACTTC. This gives the protein CAISDIAGETQYF.

The chain is built from TRBV28 and TRBJ1-2; possible D gene TRBD1, 5 bases. V lost 7 bases to trimming and J lost 4 bases, with 13 bases between them. CDR3 length: 13 amino acids. CDR1 and CDR2 from the germline V gene are MDHEN and SYDVKM. The CDR3 nucleotides read TGTGCCAGCATTCCCTCAGGGCTCTATGGCTACACCTTC. Translating gives CASIPSGLYGYTF.

With regard to this clone: Other DNA sequences in this sample translate to the same CDR3. The chain recombines TRBV19 with TRBJ2-3, with D perhaps matching TRBD1 (6 bases). This CDR3 is 13 amino acids long. Germline lookup yields CDR1 LNHDA and CDR2 SQIVND (reference sequence). V lost 3 bases and J lost 3, with 7 bases in between. CDR3 DNA sequence: TGTGCCAGTAGTATTCAGGGGACAGATACGCAGTATTTT. Translated: CASSIQGTDTQYF.

The chain couples TRBV4-1 to TRBJ2-4, with 12 bases matching TRBD2. This CDR3 region has 18 residues. Trimming removed 4 bases from V and 0 bases from J; junction bases left unmatched: 7. Germline loops: CDR1 MGHRA, CDR2 YSYEKL. The CDR3 coding sequence is TGCGCCAGCAGCCTAAGACTAGCGGGAGCAGTAGCCAAAAACATTCAGTACTTC. Protein sequence: CASSLRLAGAVAKNIQYF.

The chain combines TRBV6-1 with TRBJ1-2; D uncertain. V lost 0 bases and J 5 bases, leaving 7 bases between the germline ends. The germline gives CDR1 MNHNS, CDR2 SASEGT. CDR3 length equals 13 residues. The CDR3 DNA is TGTGCCAGCAGTGAAGCGGGAAGATATGGCTACACCTTC. This translates into CASSEAGRYGYTF.

The chain joins TRBV20-1 to TRBJ1-2, with D unclear. Germline loops: CDR1 DFQATT, CDR2 SNEGSKA (reference sequence). The CDR3 has 11 residues. Trimming cost V 4 bases and J 3 bases, with 6 bases left between them. The CDR3: CSATGHYGYTF. The CDR3 nucleotides read TGCAGTGCTACAGGACACTATGGCTACACCTTC.

This chain uses TRBV4-2 with TRBJ2-1; possibly TRBD1 or TRBD2 for D (5 bases each). Germline CDR1 reads LGHNA; CDR2 reads YNFKEQ. Trimming pared 5 bases from V and 9 bases from J, leaving 11 bases between. The length of the CDR3 is 12 residues. The DNA for the CDR3 is TGTGCCAGCAGCGGTAGTGGGGGTGAGCAGTTCTTC. Residues: CASSGSGGEQFF.

The V call is TRBV28, the J call TRBJ1-4; the match to TRBD1 covers 7 bases. J lost 6 bases, V lost 1 base, and 11 bases had no gene match. The CDR3 contains 17 residues. The germline V gene has CDR1 MDHEN and CDR2 SYDVKM. CDR3 sequence reads: CASSLFIGTAWHEKLFF. The CDR3 nucleotides read TGTGCCAGCAGTTTATTTATAGGGACAGCTTGGCATGAAAAACTGTTTTTT.